The 30 T cell receptor beta chains presented below share a single source sample, sequenced in a study of T cell responses to AZD1222 COVID-19 vaccine. TCRdb keeps only in-frame clones here, not all; method: immunoSEQ multiplex PCR. Here the sample spans about 120,000 clones, less than 95% being singletons. The material sequenced was peripheral blood, taken on day 0 of AZD1222 vaccination. The receptors were gathered from an adult in good health.

The V call is TRBV5-6, the J call TRBJ2-3; TRBD1 is a possible D gene (6 bases). V was clipped by 4 bases and J by 5 bases, with 11 bases between them. Germline-derived CDR1 and CDR2 are SGHDT and YYEEEE. The CDR3 loop spans 13 amino acids. CDR3 sequence: CASSVGHEDTQYF. CDR3 sequence (DNA): TGTGCCAGCAGCGTGGGACACGAAGATACGCAGTATTTT.

This chain uses TRBV19 with TRBJ1-5; 7 positions agree with TRBD1. Germline CDR1 and CDR2: LNHDA and SQIVND (reference sequence). CDR3 length: 14 residues. The V gene end was trimmed by 7 bases and the J gene end by 4 bases; junction bases not matched to a gene: 7. CDR3 DNA: TGTGCCAGTAAAATGACAGGGTCAAATCAGCCCCAGCATTTT. Translation gives CASKMTGSNQPQHF. The whole variable domain, remainder taken from reference TRBV19 and TRBJ1-5, is DGGITQSPKYLFRKEGQNVTLSCEQNLNHDAMYWYRQDPGQGLRLIYYSQIVNDFQKGDIAEGYSVSREKKESFPLTVTSAQKNPTAFYLCASKMTGSNQPQHFGDGTRLSIL.

The chain combines TRBV28 with TRBJ1-6; 9 positions match TRBD1. V lost 10 bases and J lost 9; bases outside the gene matches: 13. This CDR3 spans 15 amino acids. Germline CDR1 and CDR2: MDHEN and SYDVKM. The CDR3: CATQNRGPSGSPLHF. The DNA of the CDR3 is TGTGCCACTCAAAACAGGGGGCCCAGCGGTTCACCCCTCCACTTT.

The chain uses TRBV7-8 and TRBJ2-7; D uncertain. The germline V gene has CDR1 SGHVS and CDR2 FQNEAQ. Deletions cut 0 bases from V and 3 bases from J, with 9 bases between. The CDR3 has 14 residues. The CDR3 region is CASSLAPEGYEQYF. The CDR3 DNA reads TGTGCCAGCAGCTTAGCGCCTGAAGGCTACGAGCAGTACTTC.

The V and J genes are TRBV19 and TRBJ2-7; TRBD1 aligns across 7 bases. The trim removed 3 bases at V and 1 base at J, leaving 9 bases unmatched. This CDR3 is 16 amino acids long. Germline V CDR1 and CDR2: LNHDA, SQIVND (reference sequence). CDR3 DNA sequence: TGTGCCAGTAGTATCGCCAGACAGGGAATTTCCTACGAGCAGTACTTC. Its translation is CASSIARQGISYEQYF.

This clone turned up a few times. The genes are TRBV5-4 and TRBJ1-5; D call uncertain. V was trimmed by 0 bases and J by 2 bases, leaving 6 bases between them. The germline V gene encodes CDR1 SGHNT and CDR2 YYREEE (reference sequence). This CDR3 has 14 amino acids. The CDR3 is CASSLAGGNQPQHF. CDR3 nucleotide sequence: TGTGCCAGCAGCTTGGCGGGCGGCAATCAGCCCCAGCATTTT.

The count of this clone is one. CDR3 DNA: TGTGCCATCAGTGACGGCATTGGGGAAACCCCCCTCCACTTT. Protein sequence: CAISDGIGETPLHF. The chain links TRBV10-3 to TRBJ1-6; D not resolved. The CDR3 has 14 amino acids. V was clipped by 3 bases and J by 13 bases, with 16 bases between them. CDR1 is ENHRY, CDR2 SYGVKD, per germline.

The chain is built from TRBV5-1 and TRBJ1-4, with 7 bases lining up with TRBD1. V lost 1 base to trimming and J lost 6 bases; unmatched junction nucleotides: 9. This CDR3 has 16 residues. CDR1 is SGHRS, CDR2 YFSETQ, per germline. The CDR3 spells CASSLTDRVGDEKLFF. CDR3 coding DNA: TGCGCCAGCAGCTTGACCGACAGGGTAGGGGATGAAAAACTGTTTTTT.

This chain links TRBV5-1 with TRBJ2-5; a weak D match, TRBD1 (5 bases). The length of the CDR3 is 15 residues. Trimming removed 0 bases from V and 4 bases from J, with 13 bases in between. Germline CDR1 reads SGHRS; CDR2 reads YFSETQ. Written as DNA, the CDR3 is TGCGCCAGCAGCTTGGGGCAGGGTAATGGAGAGACCCAGTACTTC. Amino acid sequence: CASSLGQGNGETQYF.

The chain joins TRBV27 to TRBJ2-7; no clear D. The CDR3 sequence is 11 residues long. CDR1 and CDR2 (germline): MNHEY, SMNVEV (reference sequence). V was clipped by 7 bases and J by 2 bases, with 6 bases between them. CDR3: CASKIPYEQYF. CDR3 bases: TGTGCCAGCAAAATCCCCTACGAGCAGTACTTC.

The CDR3 sequence is CASSTGGGLPIYF. The DNA for the CDR3 is TGTGCCAGCAGCACCGGCGGCGGGCTCCCCATATATTTT. The rearrangement links TRBV3-1 (or the pseudogene TRBV3-2) to TRBJ1-3; D remains ambiguous. Looked up from germline, CDR1 is LGHDT and CDR2 is YNNKEL (reference sequence). The CDR3 covers 13 residues. Trimming pared 5 bases from V and 11 bases from J, leaving 16 bases between.

The chain has TRBV29-1 and TRBJ1-2; D uncertain. Germline V CDR1 and CDR2: SQVTM, ANQGSEA. The CDR3 is made up of 13 amino acids. The V and J ends lost 7 bases and 4 bases respectively, with 16 bases between them. The CDR3 sequence is CSAKHVSTYGYTF. CDR3 bases: TGCAGCGCCAAACACGTTTCCACCTATGGCTACACCTTC. The variable domain in full, completed from reference TRBV29-1 and TRBJ1-2, reads SAVISQKPSRDICQRGTSLTIQCQVDSQVTMMFWYRQQPGQSLTLIATANQGSEATYESGFVIDKFPISRPNLTFSTLTVSNMSPEDSSIYLCSAKHVSTYGYTFGSGTRLTVV.

The chain has TRBV7-3 and TRBJ2-1; 11 bases are a match to TRBD2. The trim removed 5 bases at V and 4 bases at J, leaving 7 bases unmatched. The CDR3 is 16 amino acids. Germline V gene sequence: CDR1 SGHTA, CDR2 FQGTGA. The CDR3 region has the DNA TGTGCCAGCAGCACCGGGACTAGCGGACGGTACAATGAGCAGTTCTTC. This sequence encodes CASSTGTSGRYNEQFF.

The chain recombines TRBV4-1 with TRBJ1-1; D remains unclear. The CDR3 totals 13 residues. V was clipped by 0 bases and J by 9 bases, with 11 bases between them. Germline CDR1 MGHRA, CDR2 YSYEKL. The CDR3 DNA reads TGCGCCAGCAGCCAAGAATTGGAGAGTCAAGCTTTCTTT. It codes for CASSQELESQAFF.

V and J are TRBV5-1 and TRBJ2-6; D gene ambiguous. The CDR3 sequence is 16 residues long. V was cut by 4 bases and J by 1 base, with 12 bases left in between. CDR1 and CDR2 from the germline V gene are SGHRS and YFSETQ. The CDR3 region has the DNA TGCGCCAGCAGCCCCATAGGTGGGTCTGGGGCCAACGTCCTGACTTTC. As protein: CASSPIGGSGANVLTF. Full variable domain (missing parts from reference TRBV5-1 and TRBJ2-6): KAGVTQTPRYLIKTRGQQVTLSCSPISGHRSVSWYQQTPGQGLQFLFEYFSETQRNKGNFPGRFSGRQFSNSRSEMNVSTLELGDSALYLCASSPIGGSGANVLTFGAGSRLTVL.

This chain uses TRBV28 with TRBJ1-1; D unresolved. Trimming shortened V by 5 bases and J by 8 bases, and 18 bases separated the two germline ends. Germline values: CDR1 MDHEN, CDR2 SYDVKM. The CDR3 loop spans 14 amino acids. The chain's CDR3 is CASSPSDTHKEAFF. In nucleotides, the CDR3 is TGTGCCAGCAGTCCGTCTGACACCCACAAGGAAGCTTTCTTT.

This clone was observed a few times. This chain joins TRBV5-5 and TRBJ1-1, with D hard to call. There are 13 residues in the CDR3. V was clipped by 4 bases and J by 1 base, with 8 bases between them. Germline V gives CDR1 SGHKS, CDR2 YYEKEE (reference sequence). CDR3 loop: CASSPPRNTEAFF. Written as DNA, the CDR3 is TGTGCCAGCAGCCCCCCCCGGAACACTGAAGCTTTCTTT.

A single count supports this clone. The rearrangement joins TRBV30 to TRBJ1-3; the D gene is possibly TRBD1 (5 bases). The CDR3 has 16 residues. Germline assignment: CDR1 GTSNPN and CDR2 SVGIG (reference sequence). The germline V and J ends were trimmed by 4 bases and 2 bases, with 18 bases remaining between them. CDR3 sequence (DNA): TGTGCCTGGAATGGGGGGGAGCGTGGGGCTGGAAACACCATATATTTT. Its translation is CAWNGGERGAGNTIYF.

The chain couples TRBV7-8 to TRBJ1-2; D not certain. The V end was cut by 3 bases, the J end by 1 base, with 12 bases between. The CDR3 loop spans 15 amino acids. Germline CDR1 reads SGHVS; CDR2 reads FQNEAQ. The CDR3 region has the DNA TGTGCCAGCAGCTTCGGACTGGGAATTAACTATGGCTACACCTTC. Its protein product is CASSFGLGINYGYTF.

This chain links TRBV27 with TRBJ1-2; TRBD1 is a possible D gene (6 bases). Germline V gene lookup returns CDR1 MNHEY and CDR2 SMNVEV (reference sequence). Trimming removed 4 bases at V and 5 bases at J, with 14 bases between. This CDR3 spans 14 amino acids. The CDR3 DNA is TGTGCCAGCAGTTCACTGGACAGATTTTATGGCTACACCTTC. Amino acids: CASSSLDRFYGYTF.

CDR3 nucleotides: TGTGCCAGCAGCCTTACGATTGGACAGCAAGAGACCCAGTACTTC. Amino acid sequence: CASSLTIGQQETQYF. This chain joins TRBV3-1 (or the pseudogene TRBV3-2) and TRBJ2-5; possible D gene TRBD1, 6 bases. The CDR3 is 15 residues long. V lost 4 bases and J lost 2, with 14 bases in between. Germline CDR1 is LGHDT and CDR2 is YNNKEL (reference sequence).

The CDR3 loop reads CASGFGSTDTQYF. The CDR3 bases are TGTGCTAGTGGTTTTGGAAGCACAGATACGCAGTATTTT. The rearrangement links TRBV12-5 to TRBJ2-3; D remains ambiguous. The germline gives CDR1 LGHNT, CDR2 FRNRAP. V dropped 3 bases and J dropped 0 bases, with 4 bases sitting between them. The CDR3 is made up of 13 amino acids.

The chain employs TRBV19 and TRBJ1-4; D not certain. The CDR3 loop spans 14 amino acids. The germline V and J ends were trimmed by 5 bases and 3 bases, with 10 bases remaining between them. CDR1 LNHDA and CDR2 SQIVND come from the germline V gene (reference sequence). This CDR3 reads CASSGSISNEKLFF. The CDR3 coding sequence is TGTGCCAGTAGTGGATCGATCTCTAATGAAAAACTGTTTTTT.

The chain joins TRBV2 to TRBJ1-2; 8 nucleotides align to TRBD1. Germline V CDR1 and CDR2: SNHLY, FYNNEI. The V segment lost 6 bases and the J segment 7 bases; nucleotides outside the gene matches: 10. The CDR3 length is 14 residues. In DNA form, the CDR3 reads TGTGCCAGCAGATTCGGACAGGGTCCCTCTGGCTACACCTTC. Amino acids: CASRFGQGPSGYTF.

The J gene is TRBJ1-1, the V gene TRBV30, with 8 bases that match TRBD1. From germline, CDR1 is GTSNPN and CDR2 SVGIG (reference sequence). This CDR3 is built from 15 residues. Trimming removed 0 bases from V and 3 bases from J; junction bases left unmatched: 6. For the CDR3, the DNA is TGTGCCTGGAGTGTTGGAGACAGGGGCTACACTGAAGCTTTCTTT. As protein: CAWSVGDRGYTEAFF.

The rearrangement links TRBV29-1 to TRBJ2-3; TRBD2 matches at 7 bases. Trimming at V came to 3 bases and at J to 3 bases, leaving 6 bases not matched to a gene. CDR1 is SQVTM, CDR2 ANQGSEA, per germline. The CDR3 extends over 14 amino acids. In nucleotides, the CDR3 is TGCAGCGTTGATCGGGAGGCTCGTACAGATACGCAGTATTTT. Translating gives CSVDREARTDTQYF.

V and J are TRBV9 and TRBJ2-1; 7 bases align to TRBD1. Germline CDR1 is SGDLS and CDR2 is YYNGEE. The CDR3 has 14 residues. The V gene end was trimmed by 7 bases and the J gene end by 3 bases; junction bases not matched to a gene: 7. CDR3 bases: TGTGCCAGCGGTCTGGGACAGAGCTACAATGAGCAGTTCTTC. Translated: CASGLGQSYNEQFF.

This clone was counted a few times. The CDR3 nucleotides read TGTGCCAGCAGCCCTCGACCCCCACCAGATACGCAGTATTTT. Translating gives CASSPRPPPDTQYF. This rearrangement joins TRBV7-6 to TRBJ2-3; no reliable D call. The germline CDR1 and CDR2 sequences are SGHVS and FNYEAQ. There are 14 residues in the CDR3. Trimming took off 5 bases at V and 4 bases at J, with 13 bases between the two ends.

The chain couples TRBV7-8 to TRBJ1-1, with D unclear. The CDR3 covers 13 residues. The germline CDR1 and CDR2 sequences are SGHVS and FQNEAQ. V was shortened by 1 base and J by 3 bases, with 6 bases between the two germline ends. The CDR3 DNA sequence: TGTGCCAGCAGCTTAGAGAGAGACACTGAAGCTTTCTTT. This translates into CASSLERDTEAFF.

J is TRBJ1-2 and V is TRBV30; 9 bases are a match to TRBD1. Trimming removed 5 bases from V and 4 bases from J; junction bases left unmatched: 11. Germline CDR1 is GTSNPN and CDR2 is SVGIG (reference sequence). The CDR3 contains 15 residues. CDR3: CAWGGGQGNSYGYTF. The CDR3 DNA follows: TGTGCCTGGGGTGGGGGACAGGGAAATTCCTATGGCTACACCTTC.